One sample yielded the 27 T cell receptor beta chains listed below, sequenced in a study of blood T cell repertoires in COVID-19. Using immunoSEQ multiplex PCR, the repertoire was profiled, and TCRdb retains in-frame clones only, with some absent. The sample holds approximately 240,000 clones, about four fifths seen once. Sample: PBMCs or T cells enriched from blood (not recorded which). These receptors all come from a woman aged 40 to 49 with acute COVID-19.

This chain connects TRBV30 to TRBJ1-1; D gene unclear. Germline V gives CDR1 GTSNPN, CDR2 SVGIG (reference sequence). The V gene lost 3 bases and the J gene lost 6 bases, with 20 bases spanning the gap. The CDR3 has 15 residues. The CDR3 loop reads CAWRPLHRGNPEAFF. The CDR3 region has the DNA TGTGCCTGGAGGCCCCTTCACCGGGGAAACCCTGAAGCTTTCTTT.

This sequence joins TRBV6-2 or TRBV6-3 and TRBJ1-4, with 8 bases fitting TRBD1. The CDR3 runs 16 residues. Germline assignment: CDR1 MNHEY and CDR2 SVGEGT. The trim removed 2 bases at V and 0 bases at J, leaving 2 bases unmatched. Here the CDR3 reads CASSYGQGSTNEKLFF. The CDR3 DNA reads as TGTGCCAGCAGTTACGGACAGGGCTCAACTAATGAAAAACTGTTTTTT.

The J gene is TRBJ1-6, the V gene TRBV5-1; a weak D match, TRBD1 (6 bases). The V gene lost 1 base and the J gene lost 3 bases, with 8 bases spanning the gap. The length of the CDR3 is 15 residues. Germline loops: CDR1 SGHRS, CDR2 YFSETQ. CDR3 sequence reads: CASSLTQGYNSPLHF. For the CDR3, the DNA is TGCGCCAGCAGCTTGACACAGGGCTATAATTCACCCCTCCACTTT.

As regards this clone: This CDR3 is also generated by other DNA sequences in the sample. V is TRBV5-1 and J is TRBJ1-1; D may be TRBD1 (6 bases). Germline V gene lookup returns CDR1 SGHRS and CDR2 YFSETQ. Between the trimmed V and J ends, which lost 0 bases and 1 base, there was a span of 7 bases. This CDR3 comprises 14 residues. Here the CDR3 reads CASSLGGGNTEAFF. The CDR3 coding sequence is TGCGCCAGCAGCTTGGGAGGGGGGAACACTGAAGCTTTCTTT.

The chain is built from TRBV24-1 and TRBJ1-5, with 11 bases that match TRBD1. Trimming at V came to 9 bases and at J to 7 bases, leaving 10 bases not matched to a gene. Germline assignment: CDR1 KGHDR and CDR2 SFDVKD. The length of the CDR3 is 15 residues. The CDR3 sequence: CATGETGTGGQPQHF. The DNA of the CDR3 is TGTGCCACCGGGGAGACCGGGACAGGGGGACAGCCCCAGCATTTT.

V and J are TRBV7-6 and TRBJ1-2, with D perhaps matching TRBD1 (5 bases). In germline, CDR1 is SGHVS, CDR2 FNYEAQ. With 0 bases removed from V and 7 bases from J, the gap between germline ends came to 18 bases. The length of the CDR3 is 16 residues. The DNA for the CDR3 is TGTGCCAGCAGCTTAGCGGCATCTATAAGGGGTGCTGGCTACACCTTC. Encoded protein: CASSLAASIRGAGYTF.

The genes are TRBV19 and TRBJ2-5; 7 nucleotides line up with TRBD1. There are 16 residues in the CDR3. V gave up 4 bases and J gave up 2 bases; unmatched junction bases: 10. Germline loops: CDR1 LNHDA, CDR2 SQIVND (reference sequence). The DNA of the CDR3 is TGTGCCAGTAGTAAGGGGGACAGCCGAGGGCAAGAGACCCAGTACTTC. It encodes CASSKGDSRGQETQYF.

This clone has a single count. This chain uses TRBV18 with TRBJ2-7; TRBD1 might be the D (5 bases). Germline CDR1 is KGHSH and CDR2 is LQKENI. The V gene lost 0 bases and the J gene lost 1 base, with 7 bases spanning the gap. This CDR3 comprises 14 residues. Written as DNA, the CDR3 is TGTGCCAGCTCACCACCCGACAGTTCCTACGAGCAGTACTTC. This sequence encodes CASSPPDSSYEQYF.

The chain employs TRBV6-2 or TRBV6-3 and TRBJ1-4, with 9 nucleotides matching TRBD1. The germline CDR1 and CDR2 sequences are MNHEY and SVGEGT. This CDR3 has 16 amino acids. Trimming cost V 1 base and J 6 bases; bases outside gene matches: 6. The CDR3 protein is CASSYLQGALDEKLFF. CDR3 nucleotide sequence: TGTGCCAGCAGTTACTTACAGGGGGCCTTGGATGAAAAACTGTTTTTT.

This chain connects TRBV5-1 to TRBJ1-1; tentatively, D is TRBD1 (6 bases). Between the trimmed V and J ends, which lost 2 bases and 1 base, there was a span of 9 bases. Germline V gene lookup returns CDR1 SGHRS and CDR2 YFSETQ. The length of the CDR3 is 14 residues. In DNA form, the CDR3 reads TGCGCCAGCAGCTTATGGACAGCGAACACTGAAGCTTTCTTT. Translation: CASSLWTANTEAFF.

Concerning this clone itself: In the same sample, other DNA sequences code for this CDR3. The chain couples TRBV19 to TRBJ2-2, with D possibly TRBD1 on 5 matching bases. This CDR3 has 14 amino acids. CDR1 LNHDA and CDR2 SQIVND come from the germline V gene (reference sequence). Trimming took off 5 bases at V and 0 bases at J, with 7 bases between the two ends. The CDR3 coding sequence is TGTGCCAGTAGTTCAGGGACGAACACCGGGGAGCTGTTTTTT. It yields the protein CASSSGTNTGELFF.

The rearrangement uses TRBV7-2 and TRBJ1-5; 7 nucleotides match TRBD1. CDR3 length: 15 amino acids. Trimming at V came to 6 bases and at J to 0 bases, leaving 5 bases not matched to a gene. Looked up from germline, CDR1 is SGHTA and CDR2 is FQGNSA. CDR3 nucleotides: TGTGCCAGCAGGCCCGGGACAGATAGCAATCAGCCCCAGCATTTT. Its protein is CASRPGTDSNQPQHF.

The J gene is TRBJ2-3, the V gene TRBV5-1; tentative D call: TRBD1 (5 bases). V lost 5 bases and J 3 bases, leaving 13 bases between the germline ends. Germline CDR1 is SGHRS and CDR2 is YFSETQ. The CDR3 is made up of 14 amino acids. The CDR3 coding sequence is TGCGCCAGCAGTTACAGACAGACTACAGATACGCAGTATTTT. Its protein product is CASSYRQTTDTQYF. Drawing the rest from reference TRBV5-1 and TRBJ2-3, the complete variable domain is KAGVTQTPRYLIKTRGQQVTLSCSPISGHRSVSWYQQTPGQGLQFLFEYFSETQRNKGNFPGRFSGRQFSNSRSEMNVSTLELGDSALYLCASSYRQTTDTQYFGPGTRLTVL.

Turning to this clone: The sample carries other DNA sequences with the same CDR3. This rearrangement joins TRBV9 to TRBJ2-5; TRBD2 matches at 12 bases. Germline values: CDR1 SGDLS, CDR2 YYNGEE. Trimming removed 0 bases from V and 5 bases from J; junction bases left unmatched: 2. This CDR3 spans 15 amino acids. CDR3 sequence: CASSVGLAGVETQYF. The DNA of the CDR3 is TGTGCCAGCAGCGTAGGACTAGCGGGAGTCGAGACCCAGTACTTC.

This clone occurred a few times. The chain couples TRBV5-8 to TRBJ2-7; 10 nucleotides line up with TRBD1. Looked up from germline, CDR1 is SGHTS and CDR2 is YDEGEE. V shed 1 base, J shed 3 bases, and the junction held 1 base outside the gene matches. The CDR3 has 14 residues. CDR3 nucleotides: TGTGCCAGCAGCTTGAGGGACAGGGGCTACGAGCAGTACTTC. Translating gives CASSLRDRGYEQYF.

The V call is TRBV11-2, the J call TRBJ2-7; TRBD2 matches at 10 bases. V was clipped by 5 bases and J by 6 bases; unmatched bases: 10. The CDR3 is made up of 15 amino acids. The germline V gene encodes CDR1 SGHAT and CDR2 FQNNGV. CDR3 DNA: TGTGCCAGCAGCGAAACTAGCGGGAATATTGGCGAGCAGTACTTC. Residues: CASSETSGNIGEQYF. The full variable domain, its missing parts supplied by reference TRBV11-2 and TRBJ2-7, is EAGVAQSPRYKIIEKRQSVAFWCNPISGHATLYWYQQILGQGPKLLIQFQNNGVVDDSQLPKDRFSAERLKGVDSTLKIQPAKLEDSAVYLCASSETSGNIGEQYFGPGTRLTVT.

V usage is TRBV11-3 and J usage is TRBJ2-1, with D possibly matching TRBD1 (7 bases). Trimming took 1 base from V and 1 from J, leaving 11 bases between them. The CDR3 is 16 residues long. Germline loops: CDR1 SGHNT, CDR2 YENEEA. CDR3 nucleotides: TGTGCCAGCAGCTTAGCGGCAGGGGGGTCCTACAATGAGCAGTTCTTC. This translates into CASSLAAGGSYNEQFF.

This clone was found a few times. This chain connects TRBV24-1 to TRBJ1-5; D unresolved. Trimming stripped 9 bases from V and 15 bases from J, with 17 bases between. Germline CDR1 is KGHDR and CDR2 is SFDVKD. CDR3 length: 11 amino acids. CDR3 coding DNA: TGTGCCACCCGTGGGCGGGGTAGGGTGCATTTT. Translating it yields CATRGRGRVHF.

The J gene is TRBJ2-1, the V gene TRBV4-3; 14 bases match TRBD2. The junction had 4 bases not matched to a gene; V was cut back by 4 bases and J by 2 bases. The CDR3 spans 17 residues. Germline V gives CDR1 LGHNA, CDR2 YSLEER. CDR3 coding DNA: TGCGCCAGCAGCCCACGGACTAGCGGGGGGCCCTACAATGAGCAGTTCTTC. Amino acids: CASSPRTSGGPYNEQFF.

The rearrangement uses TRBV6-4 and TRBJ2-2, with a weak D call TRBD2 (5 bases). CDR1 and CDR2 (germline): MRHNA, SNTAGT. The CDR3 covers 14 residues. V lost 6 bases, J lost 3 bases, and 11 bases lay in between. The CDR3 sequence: CASSPSGDTGELFF. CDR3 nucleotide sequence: TGTGCCAGCAGCCCCAGCGGCGACACCGGGGAGCTGTTTTTT.

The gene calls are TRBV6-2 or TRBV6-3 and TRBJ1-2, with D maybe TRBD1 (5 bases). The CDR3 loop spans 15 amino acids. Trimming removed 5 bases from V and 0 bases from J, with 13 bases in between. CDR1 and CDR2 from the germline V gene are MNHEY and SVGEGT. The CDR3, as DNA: TGTGCCAGCAGTCCAACCAGGGTGTCTAACTATGGCTACACCTTC. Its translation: CASSPTRVSNYGYTF.

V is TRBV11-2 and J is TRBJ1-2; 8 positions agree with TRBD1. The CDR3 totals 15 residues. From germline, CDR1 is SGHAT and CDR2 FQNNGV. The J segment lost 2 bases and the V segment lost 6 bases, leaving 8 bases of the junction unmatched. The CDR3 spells CASRPGGALNYGYTF. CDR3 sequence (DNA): TGTGCCAGCAGACCAGGGGGCGCATTGAACTATGGCTACACCTTC. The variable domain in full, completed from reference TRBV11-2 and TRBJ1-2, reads EAGVAQSPRYKIIEKRQSVAFWCNPISGHATLYWYQQILGQGPKLLIQFQNNGVVDDSQLPKDRFSAERLKGVDSTLKIQPAKLEDSAVYLCASRPGGALNYGYTFGSGTRLTVV.

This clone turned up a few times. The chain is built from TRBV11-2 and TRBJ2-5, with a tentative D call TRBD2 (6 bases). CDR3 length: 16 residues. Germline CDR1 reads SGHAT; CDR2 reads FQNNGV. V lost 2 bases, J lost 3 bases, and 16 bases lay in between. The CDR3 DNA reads TGTGCCAGCAGCTTAAGGATTAGCGGAGGAAAAGAGACCCAGTACTTC. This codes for CASSLRISGGKETQYF.

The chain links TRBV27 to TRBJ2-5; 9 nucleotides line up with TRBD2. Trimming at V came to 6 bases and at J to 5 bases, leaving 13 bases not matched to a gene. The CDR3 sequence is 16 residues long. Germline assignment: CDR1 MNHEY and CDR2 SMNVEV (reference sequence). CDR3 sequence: CASSPMGAGGQETQYF. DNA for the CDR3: TGTGCCAGCAGCCCGATGGGGGCGGGGGGGCAGGAGACCCAGTACTTC.

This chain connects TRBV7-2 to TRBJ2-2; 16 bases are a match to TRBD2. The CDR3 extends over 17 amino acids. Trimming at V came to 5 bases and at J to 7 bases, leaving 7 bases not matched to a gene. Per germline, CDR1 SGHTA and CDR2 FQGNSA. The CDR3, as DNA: TGTGCCAGCAGCCCGGGACTAGCGGGAGGGCCGAGCGGGGAGCTGTTTTTT. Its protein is CASSPGLAGGPSGELFF.

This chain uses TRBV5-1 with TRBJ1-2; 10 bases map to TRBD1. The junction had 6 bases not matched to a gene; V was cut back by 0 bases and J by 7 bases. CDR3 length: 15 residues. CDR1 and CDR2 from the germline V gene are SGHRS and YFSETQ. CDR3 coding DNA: TGCGCCAGCAGCTTGGCGACAGGGGGCGAGGCTGGCTACACCTTC. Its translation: CASSLATGGEAGYTF.

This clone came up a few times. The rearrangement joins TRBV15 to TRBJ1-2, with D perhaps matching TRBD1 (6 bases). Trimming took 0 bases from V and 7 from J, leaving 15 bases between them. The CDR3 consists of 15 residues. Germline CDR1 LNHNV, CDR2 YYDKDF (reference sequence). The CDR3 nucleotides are TGTGCCACCAGCAGAGATCGACAGGTAGTACGTGGCTACACCTTC. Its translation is CATSRDRQVVRGYTF.